These T cell receptor beta chains were read from a single sample in a study of CD8+ T cells in alopecia areata. Using immunoSEQ multiplex PCR, the repertoire was profiled, and TCRdb retains in-frame clones only, with some absent. Among roughly 170,000 clones listed, 50% to 75% were seen once. Source: CD4+ T cells sorted from blood, taken at week 0. These TCRs come from a human donor with alopecia areata. Each CDR3 is given with its conserved first and last residue. D genes are given only for firm matches. Clone sizes are given selectively: once, few, many, or a class where the clone is expanded.

j_call: TRBJ2-7
clone_size: few
cdr3_length: 12
d_call: .
v_call: TRBV29-1
cdr3_aa: CSVETPAYEQYF
cdr3_nt: TGCAGCGTTGAGACGCCAGCCTACGAGCAGTACTTC

j_call: TRBJ2-3
clone_size: .
cdr3_length: 13
d_call: .
v_call: TRBV6-5
cdr3_aa: CATAPGATDTQYF
cdr3_nt: TGTGCCACCGCCCCGGGGGCCACAGATACGCAGTATTTT

j_call: TRBJ1-6
clone_size: .
cdr3_length: 14
d_call: .
v_call: TRBV7-3
cdr3_aa: CASSESSYNSPLHF
cdr3_nt: TGTGCCAGCAGCGAGAGCTCCTATAATTCACCCCTCCACTTT

j_call: TRBJ1-6
clone_size: few
cdr3_length: 13
d_call: .
v_call: TRBV30
cdr3_aa: CAWSVEIRGPLHF
cdr3_nt: TGTGCCTGGAGTGTAGAGATCCGGGGGCCCCTCCACTTT

j_call: TRBJ2-7
clone_size: .
cdr3_length: 15
d_call: .
v_call: TRBV30
cdr3_aa: CAWSVRRQTSYEQYF
cdr3_nt: TGTGCCTGGAGTGTTCGCCGGCAGACCTCCTACGAGCAGTACTTC

j_call: TRBJ1-1
clone_size: .
cdr3_length: 13
d_call: .
v_call: TRBV10-3
cdr3_aa: CAISGGVNTEAFF
cdr3_nt: TGTGCCATCAGCGGGGGTGTGAACACTGAAGCTTTCTTT

j_call: TRBJ1-1
clone_size: .
cdr3_length: 12
d_call: .
v_call: TRBV30
cdr3_aa: CAWNSMNTEAFF
cdr3_nt: TGTGCCTGGAACAGTATGAACACTGAAGCTTTCTTT

j_call: TRBJ2-3
clone_size: few
cdr3_length: 15
d_call: TRBD2
v_call: TRBV6-1
cdr3_aa: CASSELSGGADTQYF
cdr3_nt: TGTGCCAGCAGTGAACTTAGCGGGGGTGCAGATACGCAGTATTTT

j_call: TRBJ2-7
clone_size: .
cdr3_length: 15
d_call: .
v_call: TRBV6-5
cdr3_aa: CASSGPRRGPYEQYF
cdr3_nt: TGTGCCAGCAGCGGACCCCGCCGGGGCCCATACGAGCAGTACTTC

j_call: TRBJ1-2
clone_size: .
cdr3_length: 15
d_call: .
v_call: TRBV5-1
cdr3_aa: CASSLGDRLTYGYTF
cdr3_nt: TGCGCCAGCAGCTTGGGAGACAGGTTGACCTATGGCTACACCTTC

j_call: TRBJ1-5
clone_size: .
cdr3_length: 15
d_call: .
v_call: TRBV7-2
cdr3_aa: CASSLRVGEGQPQHF
cdr3_nt: TGTGCCAGCAGCTTAAGAGTGGGAGAAGGACAGCCCCAGCATTTT

j_call: TRBJ1-2
clone_size: .
cdr3_length: 15
d_call: .
v_call: TRBV28
cdr3_aa: CASSPPGPSNYGYTF
cdr3_nt: TGTGCCAGCAGTCCTCCGGGACCCTCTAACTATGGCTACACCTTC

j_call: TRBJ2-6
clone_size: few
cdr3_length: 15
d_call: .
v_call: TRBV25-1
cdr3_aa: CASSWSSSGANVLTF
cdr3_nt: TGTGCCAGCAGTTGGTCGAGCTCTGGGGCCAACGTCCTGACTTTC

j_call: TRBJ2-1
clone_size: .
cdr3_length: 16
d_call: TRBD2
v_call: TRBV7-3
cdr3_aa: CASSLQTSGAYNEQFF
cdr3_nt: TGTGCCAGCAGCTTACAGACTAGCGGGGCGTACAATGAGCAGTTCTTC

j_call: TRBJ2-1
clone_size: .
cdr3_length: 12
d_call: .
v_call: TRBV10-3
cdr3_aa: CAISRQVGEQFF
cdr3_nt: TGTGCCATCAGTAGACAGGTTGGTGAGCAGTTCTTC

j_call: TRBJ2-1
clone_size: few
cdr3_length: 14
d_call: .
v_call: TRBV11-2
cdr3_aa: CASSFGPNRNEQFF
cdr3_nt: TGTGCCAGCAGCTTTGGGCCGAACAGGAATGAGCAGTTCTTC

j_call: TRBJ1-3
clone_size: few
cdr3_length: 12
d_call: .
v_call: TRBV10-3
cdr3_aa: CAISELGNTIYF
cdr3_nt: TGTGCCATCAGTGAGCTGGGAAACACCATATATTTT

j_call: TRBJ1-2
clone_size: .
cdr3_length: 14
d_call: TRBD1
v_call: TRBV11-2
cdr3_aa: CASSIRTGVYGYTF
cdr3_nt: TGTGCCAGCAGCATACGGACAGGGGTCTATGGCTACACCTTC

j_call: TRBJ2-3
clone_size: .
cdr3_length: 16
d_call: TRBD1
v_call: TRBV9
cdr3_aa: CASSVRAGTGTDTQYF
cdr3_nt: TGTGCCAGCAGCGTCCGGGCCGGGACAGGCACAGATACGCAGTATTTT

j_call: TRBJ2-2
clone_size: .
cdr3_length: 15
d_call: TRBD2
v_call: TRBV6-5
cdr3_aa: CASRPQGLFPGELFF
cdr3_nt: TGTGCCAGCCGTCCCCAGGGACTATTCCCCGGGGAGCTGTTTTTT

j_call: TRBJ2-1
clone_size: once
cdr3_length: 13
d_call: .
v_call: TRBV4-1
cdr3_aa: CASSQEQGSEQFF
cdr3_nt: TGCGCCAGCAGCCAAGAACAAGGGTCCGAGCAGTTCTTC

j_call: TRBJ2-7
clone_size: few
cdr3_length: 15
d_call: .
v_call: TRBV10-3
cdr3_aa: CAISDLQYRADEQYF
cdr3_nt: TGTGCCATCAGTGACCTACAGTATCGGGCCGACGAGCAGTACTTC

j_call: TRBJ2-7
clone_size: .
cdr3_length: 13
d_call: .
v_call: TRBV29-1
cdr3_aa: CSVSGRQTYEQYF
cdr3_nt: TGCAGCGTTTCGGGACGACAGACTTACGAGCAGTACTTC

j_call: TRBJ1-2
clone_size: few
cdr3_length: 13
d_call: .
v_call: TRBV6-1
cdr3_aa: CASSEIRLDGYTF
cdr3_nt: TGTGCCAGCAGTGAAATCCGGCTGGATGGCTACACCTTC

j_call: TRBJ2-7
clone_size: once
cdr3_length: 15
d_call: TRBD1
v_call: TRBV6-1
cdr3_aa: CASSPPGQGAREQYF
cdr3_nt: TGTGCCAGCAGCCCTCCGGGACAGGGGGCGCGGGAGCAGTACTTC

j_call: TRBJ2-5
clone_size: .
cdr3_length: 13
d_call: .
v_call: TRBV7-9
cdr3_aa: CASSLGAVETQYF
cdr3_nt: TGTGCCAGCAGCTTAGGGGCAGTAGAGACCCAGTACTTC

j_call: TRBJ2-1
clone_size: .
cdr3_length: 13
d_call: .
v_call: TRBV7-2
cdr3_aa: CASTQTGNNEQFF
cdr3_nt: TGTGCCAGTACCCAAACAGGGAACAATGAGCAGTTCTTC

j_call: TRBJ2-6
clone_size: .
cdr3_length: 13
d_call: .
v_call: TRBV2
cdr3_aa: CASSVEGANVLTF
cdr3_nt: TGTGCCAGCAGTGTCGAGGGGGCCAACGTCCTGACTTTC

j_call: TRBJ2-6
clone_size: few
cdr3_length: 18
d_call: .
v_call: TRBV25-1
cdr3_aa: CASSVSGTLASGANVLTF
cdr3_nt: TGTGCCAGCAGTGTTTCAGGGACACTCGCCTCTGGGGCCAACGTCCTGACTTTC

j_call: TRBJ1-1
clone_size: few
cdr3_length: 14
d_call: .
v_call: TRBV6-5
cdr3_aa: CASSYSTVNTEAFF
cdr3_nt: TGTGCCAGCAGTTATTCGACAGTGAACACTGAAGCTTTCTTT

j_call: TRBJ1-2
clone_size: .
cdr3_length: 15
d_call: TRBD1
v_call: TRBV6-5
cdr3_aa: CASGRPGGMDYGYTF
cdr3_nt: TGTGCCAGCGGCCGGCCAGGGGGAATGGACTATGGCTACACCTTC

j_call: TRBJ1-6
clone_size: many
cdr3_length: 15
d_call: TRBD1
v_call: TRBV4-1
cdr3_aa: CASSQEGTGVSPLHF
cdr3_nt: TGCGCCAGCAGCCAAGAGGGGACAGGGGTCTCACCCCTCCACTTT

j_call: TRBJ1-1
clone_size: once
cdr3_length: 14
d_call: .
v_call: TRBV30
cdr3_aa: CAWSAMRGGAEAFF
cdr3_nt: TGTGCCTGGAGTGCGATGCGGGGAGGAGCTGAAGCTTTCTTT

j_call: TRBJ2-3
clone_size: .
cdr3_length: 16
d_call: TRBD2
v_call: TRBV9
cdr3_aa: CASSVEAGGRTDTQYF
cdr3_nt: TGTGCCAGCAGCGTAGAGGCGGGGGGCCGCACAGATACGCAGTATTTT

j_call: TRBJ2-5
clone_size: few
cdr3_length: 11
d_call: .
v_call: TRBV9
cdr3_aa: CASSVEETQYF
cdr3_nt: TGTGCCAGCAGCGTAGAAGAGACCCAGTACTTC

j_call: TRBJ1-5
clone_size: few
cdr3_length: 14
d_call: .
v_call: TRBV6-1
cdr3_aa: CASRAQVSNQPQHF
cdr3_nt: TGTGCCAGCAGAGCACAGGTTAGCAATCAGCCCCAGCATTTT

j_call: TRBJ2-3
clone_size: .
cdr3_length: 13
d_call: .
v_call: TRBV29-1
cdr3_aa: CSVESDYQDTQYF
cdr3_nt: TGCAGCGTTGAGTCGGATTACCAGGATACGCAGTATTTT

j_call: TRBJ2-7
clone_size: .
cdr3_length: 15
d_call: .
v_call: TRBV2
cdr3_aa: CASSERGNGYYEQYF
cdr3_nt: TGTGCCAGCAGTGAACGTGGGAACGGGTACTACGAGCAGTACTTC